This passage covers 3 T cell receptor beta chains from one sample sequenced in a study of shared clonotypes between healthy human individuals (TCRdb year 2020). The library was generated by the immunoSEQ multiplex PCR assay. TCRdb took this table from immuneACCESS and kept in-frame rearrangements with V and J called. Such tables lack part of the clones; where checked against another copy, unresolved V genes explain under half of the gap, and the rest is unexplained. Present in this sample are about 2.1 million clones, about 93% of which were seen just once. Clones ranked in the top ten supply around 1.7% of the sample. CD8 naive samples were CD45RO-negative cells positively selected for CCR7, giving a CD45RA+CCR7+ population that excluded TemRA cells. The source material was naive CD8+ T cells from PBMCs. The label giving this sample's cell subset or site can be read as: CD45RA+CCR7+. The source is a man aged 18 to 35 in good health. Some clones in this sample may be carry-over from other donors' samples.

The CDR3 sequence is CASSEEDTAGGPYNEQFF. The CDR3, as DNA: TGTGCCAGCAGTGAAGAGGACACGGCGGGAGGGCCCTACAATGAGCAGTTCTTC. The V call is TRBV6-1, the J call TRBJ2-1; TRBD2 matches 9 bases. Trimming took 1 base from V and 2 from J; bases not matched to a gene: 9. This CDR3 spans 18 amino acids. Per germline, CDR1 MNHNS and CDR2 SASEGT.

The chain links TRBV29-1 to TRBJ2-5; TRBD2 matches 9 bases. Trimming at V came to 7 bases and at J to 5 bases, leaving 17 bases not matched to a gene. The germline gives CDR1 SQVTM, CDR2 ANQGSEA. The CDR3 spans 16 residues. The CDR3 region has the DNA TGCAGCGCGTTCCCGGTGCGGGAGGGATTCTCGGAGACCCAGTACTTC. Its protein is CSAFPVREGFSETQYF.

This clone appeared a single time. A much larger clone lies a single base off, so this may be a read error. The chain employs TRBV7-8 and TRBJ1-1; D gene unclear. This CDR3 spans 11 amino acids. V was shortened by 2 bases and J by 2 bases, with 0 bases between the two germline ends. Germline CDR1 SGHVS, CDR2 FQNEAQ. The CDR3 spells CASSLNTEAFF. CDR3 DNA sequence: TGTGCCAGCAGCTTAAACACTGAAGCTTTCTTT.